The clone carrying this T cell receptor beta chain occurred once. As yet, its antigen is unknown. The data belong to a study of cytomegalovirus exposure and HLA in healthy donors. Study summary: Out of 180 million or so T cells, an earlier analysis found roughly 110 million unique TCR beta sequences in total.

The PCR made use of 60 Vbeta and 13 Jbeta primers. TCRdb's copy holds only in-frame clones and misses some; the assay was immunoSEQ multiplex PCR. Of some 150,000 clones listed, over 60% are singletons. Study results and limitations: The majority of CMV-associated TCR beta chains were reported as apparently HLA-restricted in a later analysis. In a later analysis, a missense DCLRE1C variant was linked to TCR beta V- and J-gene trimming.

The V end lost 1 base, the J end lost 6 bases, and 15 bases lay between the germline ends. CDR1 is SGHTA, CDR2 FQGNSA, per germline. The CDR3 consists of 15 residues. This chain joins TRBV7-2 and TRBJ2-5; D may be TRBD1 (5 bases). This clonotype was sampled from a middle-aged man in good health and CMV-seropositive. Sequencing was done on a sample of PBMCs. Written as DNA, the CDR3 is TGTGCCAGCAGCTTAGGTTCGGGCAGGGCGAAGACCCAGTACTTC. This translates into CASSLGSGRAKTQYF.